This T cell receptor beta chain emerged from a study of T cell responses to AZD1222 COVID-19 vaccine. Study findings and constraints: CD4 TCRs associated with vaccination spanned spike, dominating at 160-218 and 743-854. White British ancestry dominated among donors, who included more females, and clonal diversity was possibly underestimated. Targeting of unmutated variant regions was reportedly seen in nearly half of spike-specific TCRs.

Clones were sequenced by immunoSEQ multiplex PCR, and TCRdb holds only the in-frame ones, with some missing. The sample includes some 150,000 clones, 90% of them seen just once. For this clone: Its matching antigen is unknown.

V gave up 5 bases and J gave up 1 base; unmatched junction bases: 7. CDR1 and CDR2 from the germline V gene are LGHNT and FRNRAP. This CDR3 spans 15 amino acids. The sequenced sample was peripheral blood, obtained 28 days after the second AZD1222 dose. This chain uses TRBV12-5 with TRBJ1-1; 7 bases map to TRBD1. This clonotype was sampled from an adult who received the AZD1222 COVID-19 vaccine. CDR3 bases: TGTGCTAGTGGTCGATCCTCAGGGGGGAACACTGAAGCTTTCTTT. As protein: CASGRSSGGNTEAFF.